In its sample, the clone carrying this T cell receptor (beta chain) was seen many times. Its antigen is currently unknown. TCR beta CDR3 sequences were amplified from RNA transcripts. Initially, a first-round RT-PCR of the TCR CDR3 employed the HTBI primer set. Each CDR3 protein is one row after TCRdb ran MiXCR on the multiplex PCR reads. The sample lists about 710,000 distinct CDR3 sequences; roughly 15% were seen once. This entry belongs to a study of T cells in Graves' hyperthyroidism and ophthalmopathy. Study-wide results and caveats: Most clonotypes expanded in the thyroid (above 0.001) were also present in blood.

This CDR3 is built from 18 residues. Germline V gives CDR1 MNHNS, CDR2 SASEGT. The ends lost 0 bases at V and 10 bases at J; junction bases unmatched: 13. The chain combines TRBV6-1 with TRBJ2-1, with TRBD1 matching 12 bases. Sequences were obtained from blood. The sequence derives from a man between 18 and 29 years old with Graves' hyperthyroidism. The CDR3: CASSEAALRGQGAREQFF. DNA of the CDR3: TGTGCCAGCAGTGAAGCCGCATTGAGGGGACAGGGGGCCAGGGAGCAGTTCTTC.